These 24 T cell receptor beta chains originate from one sample sequenced in a study of CD8+ T cells in alopecia areata. RNA was isolated and reverse transcribed to cDNA, the sequencing template. Sequenced by immunoSEQ multiplex PCR; TCRdb stores in-frame clones only, minus some. The sample contains around 97,000 clones, around three fifths of which appear only once. The sequenced material came from CD4+ T cells sorted from blood. These receptors were collected from a human donor in good health.

V usage is TRBV10-3 and J usage is TRBJ2-3; a weak D match, TRBD2 (5 bases). The CDR3 loop spans 16 amino acids. V lost 1 base and J lost 0, with 11 bases in between. Germline lookup yields CDR1 ENHRY and CDR2 SYGVKD. CDR3 sequence (DNA): TGTGCCATCAGTGAGTATGTGGGAGCGAGCACAGATACGCAGTATTTT. This translates into CAISEYVGASTDTQYF.

This clone has more than one count but fewer than ten. In DNA, the CDR3 is TGCAGCCTCACCCCAGCGGGGTCTAGCACAGATACGCAGTATTTT. This codes for CSLTPAGSSTDTQYF. The V gene is TRBV29-1, the J gene TRBJ2-3, with TRBD2 identical over 7 bases. V trimming: 8 bases; J trimming: 0 bases; junction bases outside the gene matches: 11. Looked up from germline, CDR1 is SQVTM and CDR2 is ANQGSEA. The CDR3 spans 15 residues.

The rearrangement links TRBV5-1 to TRBJ2-5; the D is unclear. Germline V gene sequence: CDR1 SGHRS, CDR2 YFSETQ. V was pared by 0 bases and J by 1 base, with 7 bases between. The CDR3 runs 14 residues. The chain's CDR3 is CASSLAASQETQYF. CDR3 nucleotide sequence: TGCGCCAGCAGCTTGGCCGCCAGCCAAGAGACCCAGTACTTC.

This chain links TRBV2 with TRBJ1-3; no firm D call. The CDR3 has 14 residues. Germline V gene lookup returns CDR1 SNHLY and CDR2 FYNNEI. V lost 3 bases to trimming and J lost 0 bases, with 6 bases between them. The CDR3 nucleotides are TGTGCCAGCAGTGATTCCCTCTCTGGAAACACCATATATTTT. It encodes CASSDSLSGNTIYF.

The chain couples TRBV5-6 to TRBJ1-3; TRBD1 agrees at 9 bases. The CDR3 runs to 15 residues. V gave up 4 bases and J gave up 4 bases; unmatched junction bases: 6. Germline V lookup: CDR1 SGHDT, CDR2 YYEEEE. The CDR3 loop reads CASSITGTGGNTIYF. For the CDR3, the DNA is TGTGCCAGCAGCATAACCGGGACAGGGGGAAACACCATATATTTT.

V is TRBV11-2 and J is TRBJ2-1; D uncertain. V gave up 5 bases and J gave up 6 bases, with 8 bases separating them. Germline CDR1 is SGHAT and CDR2 is FQNNGV. The CDR3 consists of 12 residues. The CDR3 DNA is TGTGCCAGCAGCGAAGCTATCAATGAGCAGTTCTTC. It is translated as CASSEAINEQFF.

This chain joins TRBV30 and TRBJ2-7, with 7 bases lining up with TRBD1. The V gene's germline CDR1 is GTSNPN and CDR2 SVGIG (reference sequence). The CDR3 spans 15 residues. Trimming took 3 bases from V and 2 from J; bases not matched to a gene: 10. CDR3 loop: CAWSRGQGVPYEQYF. In nucleotides, the CDR3 is TGTGCCTGGAGCCGAGGGCAGGGGGTACCCTACGAGCAGTACTTC.

This clone is labeled as medium-sized. V and J are TRBV10-1 and TRBJ2-3; weak D call: TRBD2 (5 bases). V lost 6 bases and J lost 0, with 7 bases in between. Germline V gene data show CDR1 as WNHNN and CDR2 as SYGVQD (reference sequence). This CDR3 is 13 amino acids long. The CDR3 is CASRADSTDTQYF. The CDR3 nucleotides read TGCGCCAGCAGAGCGGACAGCACAGATACGCAGTATTTT.

The gene calls are TRBV15 and TRBJ2-7; D is unresolved. The CDR3 consists of 15 residues. Germline values: CDR1 LNHNV, CDR2 YYDKDF (reference sequence). V was shortened by 0 bases and J by 5 bases, with 14 bases between the two germline ends. This chain's CDR3 is CATSREGPRAHEQYF. The DNA of the CDR3 is TGTGCCACCAGCAGAGAGGGCCCAAGGGCGCACGAGCAGTACTTC.

This clone was counted a few times. The CDR3, as DNA: TGTGCCAGCAGTGAGGCCAGGGGGTTTAACTCACCCCTCCACTTT. Protein sequence: CASSEARGFNSPLHF. This sequence joins TRBV2 and TRBJ1-6, with 7 bases that match TRBD1. The CDR3 loop spans 15 amino acids. CDR1 is SNHLY, CDR2 FYNNEI, per germline. V shed 3 bases, J shed 10 bases, and the junction held 9 bases outside the gene matches.

The CDR3 protein is CASTRGQGGGYTF. The CDR3 bases are TGTGCCAGCACCCGCGGACAGGGTGGTGGCTACACCTTC. V gene TRBV25-1 combines with J gene TRBJ1-2; the match to TRBD1 covers 8 bases. This CDR3 has 13 amino acids. V was clipped by 7 bases and J by 7 bases; unmatched bases: 8. CDR1 and CDR2 (germline): MGHDK, SYGVNS.

The J gene is TRBJ1-6, the V gene TRBV29-1, with 8 bases matching TRBD1. The CDR3 runs to 14 residues. V lost 8 bases and J lost 3; bases outside the gene matches: 6. The germline V gene has CDR1 SQVTM and CDR2 ANQGSEA. DNA for the CDR3: TGCAGCACCGCCGGGACAGGCTATAATTCACCCCTCCACTTT. It encodes CSTAGTGYNSPLHF.

This clone was seen more than once but under ten times. The chain uses TRBV7-6 and TRBJ2-7; TRBD2 agrees at 10 bases. Germline V gene data show CDR1 as SGHVS and CDR2 as FNYEAQ. This CDR3 comprises 14 residues. Trimming removed 11 bases from V and 5 bases from J; junction bases left unmatched: 12. The CDR3 loop is CAGTGTSEIHEQYF. The CDR3 nucleotides read TGTGCCGGGACCGGGACTAGCGAAATCCACGAGCAGTACTTC.

V is TRBV7-2 and J is TRBJ2-7; TRBD1 is a possible D gene (6 bases). With 3 bases removed from V and 7 bases from J, the gap between germline ends came to 19 bases. CDR3 length: 15 amino acids. Germline CDR1 is SGHTA and CDR2 is FQGNSA. The CDR3 reads CASSFNLGGRDEQYF. The CDR3 nucleotides are TGTGCCAGCAGCTTTAACCTTGGGGGCCGAGATGAGCAGTACTTC.

This clone appeared a few times. In DNA form, the CDR3 reads TGTGCCAGCATGCGGCAAGCGGGGGCACCAGATACGCAGTATTTT. It specifies CASMRQAGAPDTQYF. V is TRBV2 and J is TRBJ2-3, with 8 bases matching TRBD2. This CDR3 comprises 15 residues. Per the germline V gene, CDR1 is SNHLY and CDR2 is FYNNEI. The V segment lost 7 bases and the J segment 4 bases; nucleotides outside the gene matches: 10.

This clone was counted only a few times. Different DNA sequences within this sample yield the same CDR3. The gene calls are TRBV7-9 and TRBJ1-1, with D perhaps matching TRBD1 (6 bases). Trimming cost V 3 bases and J 3 bases, with 8 bases left between them. The CDR3 is made up of 13 amino acids. CDR1 is SEHNR, CDR2 FQNEAQ, per germline (reference sequence). DNA of the CDR3: TGTGCCAGCAGCTTGGAGGGGGACACTGAAGCTTTCTTT. Its translation: CASSLEGDTEAFF.

The chain combines TRBV27 with TRBJ2-7; 7 bases match TRBD1. The germline gives CDR1 MNHEY, CDR2 SMNVEV (reference sequence). Unmatched junction bases numbered 2, after V lost 3 bases and J lost 3 bases. The CDR3 is 13 amino acids. The CDR3 nucleotides read TGTGCCAGCAGTTTTCGACAGGGCTACGAGCAGTACTTC. Protein sequence: CASSFRQGYEQYF.

V is TRBV7-6 and J is TRBJ1-3; no definite D call. The V end was cut by 3 bases, the J end by 1 base, with 10 bases between. The CDR3 runs to 15 residues. Germline CDR1 and CDR2: SGHVS and FNYEAQ. The CDR3 protein is CASSFSKSSGNTIYF. CDR3 coding DNA: TGTGCCAGCAGCTTTAGTAAATCTTCTGGAAACACCATATATTTT.

The rearrangement joins TRBV7-2 to TRBJ2-3; D uncertain. The germline V and J ends were trimmed by 3 bases and 6 bases, with 10 bases remaining between them. The CDR3 has 13 amino acids. The V gene's germline CDR1 is SGHTA and CDR2 FQGNSA. The CDR3 nucleotides are TGTGCCAGCAGCTTTGGTCAAGGGGATACGCAGTATTTT. Protein sequence: CASSFGQGDTQYF.

The chain employs TRBV29-1 and TRBJ1-1; TRBD1 matches 7 bases. V lost 6 bases to trimming and J lost 2 bases; unmatched junction nucleotides: 9. The length of the CDR3 is 14 residues. Germline values: CDR1 SQVTM, CDR2 ANQGSEA. This chain's CDR3 is CSVIPDRANTEAFF. The CDR3 nucleotides read TGCAGCGTGATCCCCGACAGGGCAAACACTGAAGCTTTCTTT.

The V gene is TRBV7-8, the J gene TRBJ2-7; unclear D gene. V lost 3 bases and J 2 bases, leaving 8 bases between the germline ends. Germline lookup yields CDR1 SGHVS and CDR2 FQNEAQ. This CDR3 comprises 13 residues. The CDR3: CASSLVAAYEQYF. The CDR3 bases are TGTGCCAGCAGCTTGGTGGCTGCCTACGAGCAGTACTTC.

The chain is built from TRBV5-1 and TRBJ2-5; no reliable D call. The CDR3 is made up of 14 amino acids. The V gene's germline CDR1 is SGHRS and CDR2 YFSETQ. Trimming cost V 1 base and J 5 bases, with 12 bases left between them. CDR3 sequence (DNA): TGCGCCAGCAGCTTGTACGGCGTTAGCGAGACCCAGTACTTC. Amino acid sequence: CASSLYGVSETQYF.

The sample holds one count of this clone. This chain links TRBV18 with TRBJ2-1; 8 nucleotides align to TRBD1. Germline CDR1 is KGHSH and CDR2 is LQKENI. CDR3 length equals 15 residues. With V trimmed by 2 bases and J by 8 bases, 8 bases remained unmatched. In DNA form, the CDR3 reads TGTGCCAGCTCACCAGGGACAGGAGCTAGCGATGAGCAGTTCTTC. Translated, it gives CASSPGTGASDEQFF.

Remarks on this clone: The same CDR3 also results from other DNA sequences found in this sample. The V gene is TRBV7-2, the J gene TRBJ1-2; 7 bases map to TRBD1. This CDR3 spans 14 amino acids. Trimming took 5 bases from V and 8 from J; bases not matched to a gene: 11. Germline lookup yields CDR1 SGHTA and CDR2 FQGNSA. The CDR3 DNA follows: TGTGCCAGCAGCCTAGGGCCAGGGGGGGGAGGCTACACCTTC. This translates into CASSLGPGGGGYTF.